Below, 12 T cell receptor beta chains from the same sample are listed, as sequenced in a study of cytomegalovirus exposure and HLA in healthy donors. Method: immunoSEQ multiplex PCR; TCRdb's copy keeps in-frame clones and lacks some. This table holds approximately 280,000 clones, 70% to 90% found once. The specimen sequenced was PBMCs. The receptors derive from a young woman in good health and CMV-seronegative.

The V and J genes are TRBV7-2 and TRBJ2-7; TRBD2 matches at 9 bases. V shed 1 base, J shed 1 base, and the junction held 8 bases outside the gene matches. The CDR3 is 17 residues long. Germline values: CDR1 SGHTA, CDR2 FQGNSA. CDR3 protein: CASSLDAPTSGSYEQYF. The CDR3 DNA follows: TGTGCCAGCAGCTTAGACGCCCCGACTAGCGGTTCCTACGAGCAGTACTTC. The variable domain in full, with the rest retrieved from reference TRBV7-2 and TRBJ2-7, is GAGVSQSPSNKVTEKGKDVELRCDPISGHTALYWYRQSLGQGLEFLIYFQGNSAPDKSGLPSDRFSAERTGGSVSTLTIQRTQQEDSAVYLCASSLDAPTSGSYEQYFGPGTRLTVT.

The chain couples TRBV5-4 to TRBJ2-7; 11 bases align to TRBD2. V shed 5 bases, J shed 6 bases, and the junction held 10 bases outside the gene matches. CDR3 length: 15 amino acids. Germline CDR1 SGHNT, CDR2 YYREEE (reference sequence). The CDR3 nucleotides read TGTGCCAGCAGACCCTTAGCGGGAGGGCCTAGCGAGCAGTACTTC. Translated: CASRPLAGGPSEQYF. Using reference TRBV5-4 and TRBJ2-7 for the parts outside the CDR3, the full variable domain is ETGVTQSPTHLIKTRGQQVTLRCSSQSGHNTVSWYQQALGQGPQFIFQYYREEENGRGNFPPRFSGLQFPNYSSELNVNALELDDSALYLCASRPLAGGPSEQYFGPGTRLTVT.

The CDR3 sequence is CASSWTGTGGPNTEAFF. CDR3 nucleotide sequence: TGCGCCAGCAGCTGGACCGGGACAGGGGGACCGAACACTGAAGCTTTCTTT. J is TRBJ1-1 and V is TRBV5-1; 11 bases are a match to TRBD1. The length of the CDR3 is 17 residues. J gave up 1 base and V 3 bases, and 8 bases lay outside the gene matches. The V gene's germline CDR1 is SGHRS and CDR2 YFSETQ.

This clone was observed once. The chain is built from TRBV29-1 and TRBJ1-1, with D maybe TRBD1 (5 bases). Germline CDR1 reads SQVTM; CDR2 reads ANQGSEA. This CDR3 is built from 14 residues. Trimming cost V 7 bases and J 4 bases, with 19 bases left between them. The CDR3 nucleotides read TGCAGCGGAGGGGCGGCGACGGGGGGCACTGAAGCTTTCTTT. Translation: CSGGAATGGTEAFF.

In nucleotides, the CDR3 is TGTGCCTGGAGTCCCTCCGACGGGACTAGCGGGTTAAGCGCGGAGACCCAGTACTTC. Translated, it gives CAWSPSDGTSGLSAETQYF. V gene TRBV30 combines with J gene TRBJ2-5; 12 bases fit TRBD2. The CDR3 sequence is 19 residues long. The ends lost 2 bases at V and 5 bases at J; junction bases unmatched: 18. Germline V gene lookup returns CDR1 GTSNPN and CDR2 SVGIG (reference sequence).

This sequence joins TRBV19 and TRBJ2-1, with D uncertain. Trimming removed 5 bases from V and 0 bases from J, with 8 bases in between. The CDR3 is 14 amino acids. Germline lookup yields CDR1 LNHDA and CDR2 SQIVND (reference sequence). The CDR3, as DNA: TGTGCCAGTAGTGACACACGCTCCTACAATGAGCAGTTCTTC. Translated: CASSDTRSYNEQFF.

The chain combines TRBV6-6 with TRBJ2-3, with a weak D call TRBD2 (6 bases). With 5 bases removed from V and 7 bases from J, the gap between germline ends came to 16 bases. The CDR3 contains 14 residues. Germline V gene lookup returns CDR1 MNHNY and CDR2 SVGAGI (reference sequence). CDR3 sequence reads: CASSRTAGPYTQYF. CDR3 DNA: TGTGCCAGCAGTAGAACCGCGGGGCCTTATACGCAGTATTTT.

The chain uses TRBV2 and TRBJ2-7; 8 bases are shared with TRBD2. With V trimmed by 1 base and J by 3 bases, 5 bases remained unmatched. This CDR3 comprises 15 residues. Germline V lookup: CDR1 SNHLY, CDR2 FYNNEI. The CDR3 DNA reads as TGTGCCAGCAGTGAAGGCAATAGCGGGATCTACGAGCAGTACTTC. This sequence encodes CASSEGNSGIYEQYF. The entire variable domain, with the rest obtained from reference TRBV2 and TRBJ2-7, is as follows: EPEVTQTPSHQVTQMGQEVILRCVPISNHLYFYWYRQILGQKVEFLVSFYNNEISEKSEIFDDQFSVERPDGSNFTLKIRSTKLEDSAMYFCASSEGNSGIYEQYFGPGTRLTVT.

This rearrangement joins TRBV4-2 to TRBJ1-4; 9 bases align to TRBD1. CDR3 length: 16 residues. The germline V gene has CDR1 LGHNA and CDR2 YNFKEQ. The junction had 8 bases not matched to a gene; V was cut back by 3 bases and J by 6 bases. The CDR3 DNA reads as TGTGCCAGCAGCCACCAGGACAGGGGACGGCATGAAAAACTGTTTTTT. Translation gives CASSHQDRGRHEKLFF.

The chain recombines TRBV27 with TRBJ2-7; tentatively, D is TRBD1 (6 bases). Deletions cut 2 bases from V and 7 bases from J, with 15 bases between. The length of the CDR3 is 14 residues. The germline V gene has CDR1 MNHEY and CDR2 SMNVEV (reference sequence). DNA of the CDR3: TGTGCCAGCAGTTTAACGGACAGTTTGGAAGAGCAGTACTTC. As protein: CASSLTDSLEEQYF.

The chain is built from TRBV5-1 and TRBJ1-5; 9 bases map to TRBD1. Germline CDR1 reads SGHRS; CDR2 reads YFSETQ. The CDR3 is 16 amino acids. The ends lost 2 bases at V and 4 bases at J; junction bases unmatched: 7. The CDR3 region is CASSLSGTGSNQPQHF. CDR3 DNA sequence: TGCGCCAGCAGCTTATCCGGGACAGGGAGTAATCAGCCCCAGCATTTT.

This rearrangement joins TRBV5-6 to TRBJ2-5, with D tentatively TRBD2 (5 bases). This CDR3 spans 13 amino acids. The ends were cut back, 2 bases at V and 3 bases at J, with 8 bases in the middle. Germline lookup yields CDR1 SGHDT and CDR2 YYEEEE. The CDR3, as DNA: TGTGCCAGCAGCTTAGCGGCGGAAGAGACCCAGTACTTC. As protein: CASSLAAEETQYF.